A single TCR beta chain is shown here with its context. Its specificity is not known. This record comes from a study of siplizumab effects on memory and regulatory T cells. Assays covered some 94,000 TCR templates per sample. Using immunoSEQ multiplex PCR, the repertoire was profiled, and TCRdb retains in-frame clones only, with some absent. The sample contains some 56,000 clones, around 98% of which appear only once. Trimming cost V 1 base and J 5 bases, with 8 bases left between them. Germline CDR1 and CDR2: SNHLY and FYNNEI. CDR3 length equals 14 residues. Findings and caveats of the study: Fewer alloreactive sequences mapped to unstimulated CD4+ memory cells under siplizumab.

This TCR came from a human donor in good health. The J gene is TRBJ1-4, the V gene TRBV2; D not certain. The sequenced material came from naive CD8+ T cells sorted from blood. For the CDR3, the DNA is TGTGCCAGCAGTGAAGAGCTCCTGAATGAAAAACTGTTTTTT. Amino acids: CASSEELLNEKLFF.